This T cell receptor beta chain was profiled in a study of T cells in narcolepsy. Whole-study context: Enrolled donors included narcolepsy type 1 or type 2 patients and healthy controls.

Method: immunoSEQ multiplex PCR; TCRdb's copy keeps in-frame clones and lacks some. The sample shows about 3,400 clones, approximately 65% of them seen only once. CDR3 length equals 13 residues. V was shortened by 1 base and J by 0 bases, with 4 bases between the two germline ends. Germline V gene sequence: CDR1 SEHNR, CDR2 FQNEAQ (reference sequence). Study results and caveats: Autoreactive HCRT-specific and TRIB2-specific clonotypes were marked in same-patient CSF-versus-blood CD4+ comparisons. Reportedly, autoreactive clonotypes were serially detected in patients' blood but not controls'.

Points on this clone: The antigen is unknown.

Sequencing input: CD45RA- memory CD8+ T cells from PBMCs. The source of this sequence is a human donor with narcolepsy. The rearrangement uses TRBV7-9 and TRBJ2-7, with unresolved D. In DNA, the CDR3 is TGTGCCAGCAGCTTAGTCGACTCCTACGAGCAGTACTTC. Its protein is CASSLVDSYEQYF.